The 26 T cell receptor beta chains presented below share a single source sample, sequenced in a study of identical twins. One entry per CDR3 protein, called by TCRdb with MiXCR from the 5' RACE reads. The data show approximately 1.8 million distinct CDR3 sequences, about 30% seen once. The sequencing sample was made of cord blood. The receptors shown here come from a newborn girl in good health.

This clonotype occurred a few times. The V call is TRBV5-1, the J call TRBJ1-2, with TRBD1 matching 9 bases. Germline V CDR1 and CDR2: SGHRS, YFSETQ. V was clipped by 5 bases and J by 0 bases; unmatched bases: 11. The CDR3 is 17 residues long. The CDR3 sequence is CASRSYRGHGANYGYTF. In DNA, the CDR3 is TGCGCCAGCAGGTCCTACAGGGGGCACGGCGCTAACTATGGCTACACCTTC.

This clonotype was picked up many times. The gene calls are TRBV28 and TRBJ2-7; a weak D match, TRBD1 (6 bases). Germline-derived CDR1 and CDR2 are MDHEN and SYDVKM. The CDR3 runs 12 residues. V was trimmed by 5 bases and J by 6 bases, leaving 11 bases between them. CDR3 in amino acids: CASSNLRGEQYF. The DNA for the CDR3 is TGTGCCAGCAGTAACCTCAGGGGCGAGCAGTACTTC.

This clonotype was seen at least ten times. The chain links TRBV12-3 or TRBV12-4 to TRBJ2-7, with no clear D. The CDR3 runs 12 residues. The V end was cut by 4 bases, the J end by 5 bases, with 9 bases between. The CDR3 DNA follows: TGTGCCAGCAGTTACCTTAATAACGAGCAGTACTTC. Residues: CASSYLNNEQYF.

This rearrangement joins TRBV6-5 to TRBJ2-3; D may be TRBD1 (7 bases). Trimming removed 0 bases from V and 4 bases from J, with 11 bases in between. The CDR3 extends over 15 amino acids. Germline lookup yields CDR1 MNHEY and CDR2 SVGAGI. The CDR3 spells CASSYSTRGADTQYF. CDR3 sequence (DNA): TGTGCCAGCAGTTACTCGACCAGGGGGGCAGATACGCAGTATTTT.

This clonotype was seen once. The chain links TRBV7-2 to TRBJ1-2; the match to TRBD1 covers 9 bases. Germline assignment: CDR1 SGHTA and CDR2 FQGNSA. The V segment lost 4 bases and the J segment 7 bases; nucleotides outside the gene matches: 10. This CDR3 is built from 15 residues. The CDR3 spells CASSSNRGRPVGYTF. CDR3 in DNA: TGTGCCAGCAGCTCCAACAGGGGGCGCCCGGTTGGCTACACCTTC. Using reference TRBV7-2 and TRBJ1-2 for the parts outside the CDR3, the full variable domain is GAGVSQSPSNKVTEKGKDVELRCDPISGHTALYWYRQSLGQGLEFLIYFQGNSAPDKSGLPSDRFSAERTGGSVSTLTIQRTQQEDSAVYLCASSSNRGRPVGYTFGSGTRLTVV.

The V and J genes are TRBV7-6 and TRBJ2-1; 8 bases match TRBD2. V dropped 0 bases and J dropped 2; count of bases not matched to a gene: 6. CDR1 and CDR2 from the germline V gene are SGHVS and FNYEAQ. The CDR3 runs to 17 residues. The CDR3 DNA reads TGTGCCAGCAGCTTAGCGCTAATAGCGGGAACCTACAATGAGCAGTTCTTC. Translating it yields CASSLALIAGTYNEQFF.

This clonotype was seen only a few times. The CDR3 nucleotides are TGTGCCACCAGTGATTTAGCGGGGGGGCGATATGAGCAGTTCTTC. Protein sequence: CATSDLAGGRYEQFF. This chain joins TRBV24-1 and TRBJ2-1; TRBD2 aligns across 10 bases. V lost 1 base, J lost 8 bases, and 4 bases stayed unmatched. The CDR3 sequence is 15 residues long. From germline, CDR1 is KGHDR and CDR2 SFDVKD.

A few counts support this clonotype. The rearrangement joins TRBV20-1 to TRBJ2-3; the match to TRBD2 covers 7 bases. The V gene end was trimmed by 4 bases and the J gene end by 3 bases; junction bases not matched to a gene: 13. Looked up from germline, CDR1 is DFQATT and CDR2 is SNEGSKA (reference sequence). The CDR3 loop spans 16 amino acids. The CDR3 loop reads CSATSGITIGTDTQYF. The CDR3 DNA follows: TGCAGTGCTACTAGCGGTATAACTATTGGGACAGATACGCAGTATTTT.

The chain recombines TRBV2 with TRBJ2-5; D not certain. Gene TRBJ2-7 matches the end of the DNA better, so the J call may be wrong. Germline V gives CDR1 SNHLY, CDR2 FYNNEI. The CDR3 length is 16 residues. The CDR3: CASSGRLLGFGYEQYF. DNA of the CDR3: TGTGCCAGCAGTGGACGCCTTTTGGGGTTCGGGTACGAGCAGTACTTC.

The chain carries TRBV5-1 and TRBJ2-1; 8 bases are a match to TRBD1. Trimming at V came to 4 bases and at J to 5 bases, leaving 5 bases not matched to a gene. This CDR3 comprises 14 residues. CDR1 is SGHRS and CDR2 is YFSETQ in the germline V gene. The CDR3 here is CASSGDRTNNEQFF. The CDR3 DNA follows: TGCGCCAGCAGCGGGGACAGGACTAACAATGAGCAGTTCTTC.

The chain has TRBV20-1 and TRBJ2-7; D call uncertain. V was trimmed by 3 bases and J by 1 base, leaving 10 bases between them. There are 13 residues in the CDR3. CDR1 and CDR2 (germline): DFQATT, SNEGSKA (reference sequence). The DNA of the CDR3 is TGCAGTGCTAGCCCTGCCGGATCCTACGAGCAGTACTTC. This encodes CSASPAGSYEQYF.

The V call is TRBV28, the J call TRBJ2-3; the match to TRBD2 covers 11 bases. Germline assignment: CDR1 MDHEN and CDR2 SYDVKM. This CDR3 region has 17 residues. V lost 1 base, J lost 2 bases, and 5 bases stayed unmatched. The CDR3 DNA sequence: TGTGCCAGCAGTTTATCGACTAGCGGGACCCCCACAGATACGCAGTATTTT. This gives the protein CASSLSTSGTPTDTQYF.

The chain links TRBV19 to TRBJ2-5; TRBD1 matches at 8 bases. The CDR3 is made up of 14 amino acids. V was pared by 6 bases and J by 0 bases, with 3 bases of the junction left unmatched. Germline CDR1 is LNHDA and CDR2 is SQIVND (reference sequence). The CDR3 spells CASRRTGNQETQYF. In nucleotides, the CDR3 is TGTGCCAGTAGGCGGACAGGGAACCAAGAGACCCAGTACTTC.

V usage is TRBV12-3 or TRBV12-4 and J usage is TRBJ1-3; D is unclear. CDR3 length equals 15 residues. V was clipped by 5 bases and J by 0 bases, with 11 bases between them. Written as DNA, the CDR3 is TGTGCCAGCAGTCCCCGGATTTACTCTGGAAACACCATATATTTT. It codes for CASSPRIYSGNTIYF.

The DNA of the CDR3 is TGCAGTGCTAGCCCGGAGCCCCTCTCCTACGAGCAGTACTTC. Its protein product is CSASPEPLSYEQYF. The chain has TRBV20-1 and TRBJ2-7; D gene uncertain. The CDR3 extends over 14 amino acids. V was clipped by 3 bases and J by 0 bases, with 12 bases between them. Germline V gene sequence: CDR1 DFQATT, CDR2 SNEGSKA (reference sequence).

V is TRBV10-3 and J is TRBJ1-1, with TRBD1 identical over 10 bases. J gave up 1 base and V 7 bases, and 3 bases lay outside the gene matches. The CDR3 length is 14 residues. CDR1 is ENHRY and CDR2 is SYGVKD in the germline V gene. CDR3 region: CAINRDRGNTEAFF. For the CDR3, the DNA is TGTGCCATCAACCGGGACAGGGGGAACACTGAAGCTTTCTTT.

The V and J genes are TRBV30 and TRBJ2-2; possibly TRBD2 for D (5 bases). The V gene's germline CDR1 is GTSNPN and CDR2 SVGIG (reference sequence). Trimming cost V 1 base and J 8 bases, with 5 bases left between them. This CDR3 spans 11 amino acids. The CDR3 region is CAWSGGGELFF. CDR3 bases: TGTGCCTGGAGTGGAGGGGGGGAGCTGTTTTTT.

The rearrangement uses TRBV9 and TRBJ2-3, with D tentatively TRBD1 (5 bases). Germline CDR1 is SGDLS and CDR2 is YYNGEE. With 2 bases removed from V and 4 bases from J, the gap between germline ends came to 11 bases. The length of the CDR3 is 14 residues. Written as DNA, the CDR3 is TGTGCCAGCAGCGTGCTCAGGGATTCAGATACGCAGTATTTT. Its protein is CASSVLRDSDTQYF.

The CDR3 bases are TGTGCCAGCAGCCCGTACGGACTAGCGGGAGGAGATACGCAGTATTTT. It codes for CASSPYGLAGGDTQYF. This chain joins TRBV7-2 and TRBJ2-3, with TRBD2 matching over 14 bases. Germline CDR1 and CDR2: SGHTA and FQGNSA. The CDR3 extends over 16 amino acids. With 5 bases clipped from V and 5 bases from J, the junction kept 6 bases outside the gene matches. Combining the CDR3 with reference TRBV7-2 and TRBJ2-3 gives the whole variable domain GAGVSQSPSNKVTEKGKDVELRCDPISGHTALYWYRQSLGQGLEFLIYFQGNSAPDKSGLPSDRFSAERTGGSVSTLTIQRTQQEDSAVYLCASSPYGLAGGDTQYFGPGTRLTVL.

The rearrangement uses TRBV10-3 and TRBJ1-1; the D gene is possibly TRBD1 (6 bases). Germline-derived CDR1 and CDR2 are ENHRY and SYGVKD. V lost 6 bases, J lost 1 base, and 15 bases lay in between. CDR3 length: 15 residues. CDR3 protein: CAISEVGGPNTEAFF. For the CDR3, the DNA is TGTGCCATCAGCGAGGTAGGGGGGCCGAACACTGAAGCTTTCTTT.

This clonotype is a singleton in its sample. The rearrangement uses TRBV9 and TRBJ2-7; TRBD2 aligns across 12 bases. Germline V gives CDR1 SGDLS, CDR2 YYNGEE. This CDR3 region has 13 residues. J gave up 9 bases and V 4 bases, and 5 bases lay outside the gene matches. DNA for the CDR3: TGTGCCAGCAGCTTACGACTAGCGGGGGTGCAGTACTTC. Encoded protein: CASSLRLAGVQYF. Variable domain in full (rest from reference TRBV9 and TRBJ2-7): DSGVTQTPKHLITATGQRVTLRCSPRSGDLSVYWYQQSLDQGLQFLIQYYNGEERAKGNILERFSAQQFPDLHSELNLSSLELGDSALYFCASSLRLAGVQYFGPGTRLTVT.

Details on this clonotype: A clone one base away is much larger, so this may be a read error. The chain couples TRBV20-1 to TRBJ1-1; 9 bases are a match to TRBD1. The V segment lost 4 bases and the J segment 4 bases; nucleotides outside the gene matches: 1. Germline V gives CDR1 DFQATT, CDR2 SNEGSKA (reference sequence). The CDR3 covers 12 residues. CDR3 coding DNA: TGCAGTGCTAAACAGGGGGCCACTGAAGCTTTCTTT. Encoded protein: CSAKQGATEAFF.

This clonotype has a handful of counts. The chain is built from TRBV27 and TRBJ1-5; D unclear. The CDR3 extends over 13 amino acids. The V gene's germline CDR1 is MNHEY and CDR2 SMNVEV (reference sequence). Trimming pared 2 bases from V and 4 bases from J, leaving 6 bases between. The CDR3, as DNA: TGTGCCAGCAGTTTAATAATGAATCAGCCCCAGCATTTT. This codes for CASSLIMNQPQHF.

The CDR3 nucleotides are TGTGCCAGCAGTTTATCGAAGGACGGAATGGGCGAGCAGTACTTC. As protein: CASSLSKDGMGEQYF. The V gene is TRBV27, the J gene TRBJ2-1; D gene unclear. The J call may be mistaken, given a closer DNA end match to TRBJ2-7. CDR3 length: 15 residues. The germline V gene has CDR1 MNHEY and CDR2 SMNVEV (reference sequence).

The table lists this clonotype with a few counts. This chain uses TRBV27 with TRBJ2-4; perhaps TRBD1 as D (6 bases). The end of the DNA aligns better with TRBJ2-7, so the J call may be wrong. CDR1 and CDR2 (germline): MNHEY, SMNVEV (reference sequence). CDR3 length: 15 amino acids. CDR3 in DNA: TGTGCCAGCAGCCCACTAGGAGGACAGAGCCACGAGCAGTACTTC. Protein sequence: CASSPLGGQSHEQYF.

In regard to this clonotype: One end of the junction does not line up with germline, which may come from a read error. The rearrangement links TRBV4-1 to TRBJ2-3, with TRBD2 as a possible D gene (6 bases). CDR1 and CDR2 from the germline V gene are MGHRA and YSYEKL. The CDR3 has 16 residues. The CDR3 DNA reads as TGCGCCGGCAGCCAAGTTGTGCGGAGGCGGGGAGATACGCAGTATTTT. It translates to CAGSQVVRRRGDTQYF.